The 4 T cell receptor beta chains reported below all come from one sample, sequenced in a study of cytomegalovirus exposure and HLA in healthy donors. Produced via immunoSEQ multiplex PCR; TCRdb's table is partial and in-frame only. The sample consists of around 20,000 clones, about 97% of them appearing once. Sample: PBMCs. Receptors originate from a man aged 30-40 years in good health and CMV-seropositive.

This rearrangement joins TRBV7-8 to TRBJ1-4; no definite D call. The germline gives CDR1 SGHVS, CDR2 FQNEAQ. Trimming removed 5 bases from V and 7 bases from J, with 17 bases in between. This CDR3 has 15 amino acids. The CDR3 here is CASSQIAVKAEKLFF. CDR3 sequence (DNA): TGTGCCAGCAGCCAGATAGCCGTGAAGGCTGAAAAACTGTTTTTT.

This rearrangement joins TRBV4-2 to TRBJ2-7; 12 positions agree with TRBD1. The CDR3 totals 17 residues. Germline loops: CDR1 LGHNA, CDR2 YNFKEQ. Trimming cost V 4 bases and J 6 bases; bases outside gene matches: 13. The CDR3 nucleotides are TGTGCCAGCAGCCCGCGACCTTCCGGGACAGGGGGCGGCGAGCAGTACTTC. Its translation: CASSPRPSGTGGGEQYF.

V usage is TRBV28 and J usage is TRBJ1-3; maybe TRBD1 (6 bases). V shed 1 base and J shed 6 bases, with 25 bases lying between them. This CDR3 comprises 19 residues. Per germline, CDR1 MDHEN and CDR2 SYDVKM. The CDR3 DNA reads as TGTGCCAGCAGTTTATCCGAAGGGGGGGTTGGACCCTCCATAAACACCATATATTTT. Protein product: CASSLSEGGVGPSINTIYF.

The DNA for the CDR3 is TGTGCCTGGAGCATAGACAGGGGATTTGGTGGCTACACCTTC. Translated, it gives CAWSIDRGFGGYTF. The chain recombines TRBV30 with TRBJ1-2; 8 bases fit TRBD1. The germline V gene has CDR1 GTSNPN and CDR2 SVGIG (reference sequence). Unmatched junction bases numbered 10, after V lost 3 bases and J lost 7 bases. The CDR3 consists of 14 residues.